A selection of T cell receptor beta chains follows, all from one sample in a study of OX40 agonist ivuxolimab in advanced cancers. Sequencing was performed with immunoSEQ multiplex PCR; in TCRdb, only in-frame clones are kept and a portion is missing. The sample includes roughly 92,000 clones, almost 90% of them seen just once. Sequenced here: CD4+ or CD8+ T cells sorted from blood, sampled in a trial of the OX40 agonist ivuxolimab. The source is an adult with an advanced solid tumor such as melanoma, head and neck, liver or kidney cancer. Each CDR3 is given with its conserved first and last residue. The D gene is left open where the match is weak. Some rows mark clone size as missing; the rest say once, few, many or name a class of expanded clone.

TRBV11-2,12,.,TRBD1,TRBJ2-1,TGTGCCAGCAGCCCCGAGACAGGGGGCACGGTCTTC,CASSPETGGTVF
TRBV10-3,14,.,.,TRBJ1-4,TGTGCCATCAGTGACTGGACTACCTTTGGGGAACTGTTTTTT,CAISDWTTFGELFF
TRBV5-1,13,.,.,TRBJ2-1,TGCGCCAGCAGCTTGGCCCCGGGGAATGAGCAGTTCTTC,CASSLAPGNEQFF
TRBV9,15,.,.,TRBJ2-5,TGTGCCAGCAGCGTAGGTCCCAGGGCCCAAGAGACCCAGTACTTC,CASSVGPRAQETQYF
TRBV10-1,15,few,.,TRBJ1-5,TGCGCCAGCAGGGAAGTGGGAGTCTACAATCAGCCCCAGCATTTT,CASREVGVYNQPQHF
TRBV6-1,14,.,TRBD2,TRBJ2-7,TGTGCCAGCAGTGAAGGGGGGGGACCCTACGAGCAGTACTTC,CASSEGGGPYEQYF
TRBV6-1,13,.,.,TRBJ1-2,TGTGCCAGCAGTGAAGGGCTTGACTATGGCTACACCTTC,CASSEGLDYGYTF
TRBV15,15,.,TRBD1,TRBJ1-5,TGTGCCACTAGTAGTACAGGGGGCAGCAATCAGCCCCAGCATTTT,CATSSTGGSNQPQHF
TRBV6-1,14,.,.,TRBJ1-5,TGTGCCAGCACCCAGGGGCCGGCAAATCAGCCCCAGCATTTT,CASTQGPANQPQHF
TRBV5-4,15,.,.,TRBJ2-7,TGTGCCAGCAGCTTGCTAGGACGTCTGAGCTACGAGCAGTACTTC,CASSLLGRLSYEQYF
TRBV29-1,15,few,TRBD2,TRBJ2-1,TGCAGCGTCGGCAAGCGGGGGGGCCCCTACAATGAGCAGTTCTTC,CSVGKRGGPYNEQFF
TRBV5-6,13,.,.,TRBJ2-3,TGTGCCAGCAGCCCCCCCGACAGGTTACACCAGTATTTT,CASSPPDRLHQYF
TRBV5-1,15,.,.,TRBJ1-1,TGCGCCAGCAGAAATACTGACAGATTGAACACTGAAGCTTTCTTT,CASRNTDRLNTEAFF
TRBV30,15,.,TRBD1,TRBJ1-6,TGTGCCTTCCCTAGGACAGGGAAAACGGGATCACCCCTCCACTTT,CAFPRTGKTGSPLHF
TRBV5-1,18,.,TRBD2,TRBJ2-3,TGCGCCAGCAGCCGACGAACTGGACTAGCGGGAGGAGGAGATACGCAGTATTTT,CASSRRTGLAGGGDTQYF
TRBV28,14,.,.,TRBJ2-7,TGTGCCAGCAATCCCGGGACATTCGACTACGAGCAGTACTTC,CASNPGTFDYEQYF
TRBV6-5,13,once,TRBD2,TRBJ2-7,TGTGCCAGCAGTTATAGCGGGAACTCCGAGCAGTACTTC,CASSYSGNSEQYF
TRBV28,12,.,.,TRBJ1-5,TGTGCCAGCAGCTCCGCTCTCCCGCCCCAGCATTTT,CASSSALPPQHF
TRBV7-9,14,.,.,TRBJ1-5,TGTGCCAGCAGCGTGGACAGCCACAATCAGCCCCAGCATTTT,CASSVDSHNQPQHF
TRBV5-8,10,few,.,TRBJ1-5,TGTGCCAGCAGCTTCCAGCCCCAGCATTTT,CASSFQPQHF
TRBV2,12,once,TRBD1,TRBJ2-7,TGTGCCAGCAGTCAACAGGGGTTCGAGCAGTACTTC,CASSQQGFEQYF
TRBV30,12,.,.,TRBJ2-5,TGTGCCTGCGGCGGCTCACAAGAGACCCAGTACTTC,CACGGSQETQYF
TRBV6-5,15,.,.,TRBJ1-5,TGTGCCAGCAGGCGCTCAGGGGATAGCAATCAGCCCCAGCATTTT,CASRRSGDSNQPQHF
TRBV7-2,12,.,.,TRBJ2-7,TGTGCCAGCAGCTTATCTCAGTACGAGCAGTACTTC,CASSLSQYEQYF
TRBV5-5,16,.,TRBD1,TRBJ2-2,TGTGCCAGCAGCTTCCAGGGGGCTATTGCCACCGGGGAGCTGTTTTTT,CASSFQGAIATGELFF
TRBV28,12,.,.,TRBJ1-2,TGTGCCAGCACCCCGACCAACTATGGCTACACCTTC,CASTPTNYGYTF
TRBV5-1,16,.,TRBD2,TRBJ2-3,TGCGCCAGCAGCTTTGGACTAGCGGGGGGCACGAATACGCAGTATTTT,CASSFGLAGGTNTQYF
TRBV19,16,.,.,TRBJ2-7,TGTGCCAGTAGTATAGCGGTGCGGCTCGGAGGCGACGAGCAGTACTTC,CASSIAVRLGGDEQYF